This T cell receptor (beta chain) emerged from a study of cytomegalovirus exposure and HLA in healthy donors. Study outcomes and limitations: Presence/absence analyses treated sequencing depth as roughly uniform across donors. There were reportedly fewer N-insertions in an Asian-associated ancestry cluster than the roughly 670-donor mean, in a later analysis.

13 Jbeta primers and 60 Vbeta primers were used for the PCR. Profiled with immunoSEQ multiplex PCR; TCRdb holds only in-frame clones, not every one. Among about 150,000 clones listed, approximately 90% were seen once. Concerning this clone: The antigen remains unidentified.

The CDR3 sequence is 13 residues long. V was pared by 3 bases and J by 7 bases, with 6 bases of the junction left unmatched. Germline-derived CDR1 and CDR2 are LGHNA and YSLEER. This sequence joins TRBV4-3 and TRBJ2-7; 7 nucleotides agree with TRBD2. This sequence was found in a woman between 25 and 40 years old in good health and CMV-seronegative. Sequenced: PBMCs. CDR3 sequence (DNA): TGCGCCAGCAGCCACGGGAGGCCGTATGAGCAGTACTTC. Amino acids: CASSHGRPYEQYF.